This T cell receptor (beta chain) was observed in a study of CD8+CD57+ T cells in acquired aplastic anemia (dated 2018 in TCRdb). Turning to the overall study: A mean of approximately 3 ug of DNA, ranging from roughly 0.2 to 27.4 ug, was extracted from sorted CD4+ and CD8+ cells. An average of around 10 million reads for CD4+ cells and roughly 12 million reads for CD8+ cells was obtained from healthy donor samples.

TCR repertoires of sorted CD4+ and CD8+ blood T cells from severe aplastic anemia patients and healthy subjects were deep-sequenced in the study. Ficoll-Paque density gradient centrifugation was used to isolate peripheral blood mononuclear cells. CD4+ and CD8+ T cells were sorted by FACS or magnetic beads before DNA extraction. Genomic DNA served as template for TCR beta VDJ combination and CDR3 sequence profiling. An Illumina HiSeq 2000 was used for TCR repertoire sequencing. Per the authors' processing: Repertoires were assessed using TRBV/TRBJ rearrangement plots, CDR3 size and DJ length profiles, and Simpson's diversity index. The most abundant DNA sequence in the deep sequencing data was defined as the immunodominant clone. CDR3 amino acid sequences were checked for sharing across subjects and were also compared against the VDJdb database and published repertoires. TCRdb cleaned the public reads at Q25 with fastp, built clones with MiXCR and kept in-frame beta chains. Rows with one shared CDR3 protein collapse into an entry with the most common genes and DNA. The V and J calls, along with clone size, are taken from TCRdb and not from the paper's own processing. Within this sample are approximately 98,000 distinct CDR3 sequences, with 40% to 60% of them counted one time only. The ten largest account for 30% to 35% of the sample.

The germline V gene gives CDR1 as MNHNS and CDR2 as SASEGT. Trimming removed 6 bases from V and 9 bases from J, leaving 18 bases between the germline ends. Taken from cysteine to phenylalanine, the CDR3 has 14 residues. Only the CDR3 portion is preserved as DNA: 42 bases, with reading frame beginning at the first base. This clonotype was observed at least ten times. This receptor's antigen is unknown. No clone much larger than this one lies a single base away; base qualities are absent. Broad study findings and their caveats: Between patients and healthy controls, no significant difference in CD8+ Simpson's diversity was found (P=0.060). Roughly 30 CD8+ CDR3 sequences were found to be shared between patients and controls, but these sequences appeared to be highly expressed in patients and within the immunodominant clones of the patients.

The TCR was taken from a human donor in good health, serving as a control. Sequencing used sorted CD4+, CD8+, or CD8+CD57+ T cells (not recorded which) from PBMCs. The chain employs TRBV6-1 and TRBJ2-1; the D gene assignment is ambiguous. The CDR3 amino acid sequence is: CASRDLVGRSEQFF. The DNA sequence reads TGTGCCAGCAGGGACCTCGTTGGTCGCTCTGAGCAGTTCTTC.